This TCR beta chain originates from a study of response to subunit inactivated influenza vaccine. Trimming cost V 9 bases and J 3 bases; bases outside gene matches: 3. This CDR3 spans 13 amino acids. Germline V gene lookup returns CDR1 MNHEY and CDR2 SMNVEV (reference sequence). General study points: Authors suggested each seasonal influenza vaccination recruits few new T cells.

TCRdb reprocessed the RT-PCR reads with MiXCR, giving one entry per CDR3 protein. The table includes roughly 160,000 distinct CDR3 sequences, approximately 11% detected once. On this clonotype itself: Its target is unknown.

The rearrangement uses TRBV27 and TRBJ2-1; 9 nucleotides align to TRBD1. Source: non-naive T cells sorted from PBMCs, taken 40 to 50 days after vaccination. The TCR comes from a man in his fifties who received an inactivated influenza vaccine. The CDR3 loop reads CASPGQGYNEQFF. The CDR3, as DNA: TGTGCCAGTCCGGGACAGGGCTACAATGAGCAGTTCTTC.